This is a list of T cell receptor beta chains from one sample in a study of blood T cells in healthy people across ages. TCRdb recomputed calls from the 5' RACE reads with MiXCR, one row per CDR3 protein. The table has about 940,000 distinct CDR3 sequences, roughly 48% seen once. Sample: blood. The origin of the receptors is a man aged 25-45 years in good health. Both conserved end residues are part of each CDR3. Fields, in order: CDR3 protein, CDR3 DNA, V gene, D gene, clone size, J gene. A D gene is named only where the DNA matches it firmly. Only part of the rows carry a size: once, few, many, or a class if the clone is expanded.

CASSKGGDGQPQHF,TGTGCCAGCAGTAAAGGGGGGGACGGTCAGCCCCAGCATTTT,TRBV28,.,.,TRBJ1-5
CSVAMGLKGTYEQYF,TGCAGCGTTGCTATGGGCCTCAAGGGAACTTACGAGCAGTACTTC,TRBV29-1,.,.,TRBJ2-7
CASSSTGTSGGYNEQFF,TGTGCCAGCAGCTCTACCGGGACTAGCGGGGGGTACAATGAGCAGTTCTTC,TRBV7-9,TRBD2,.,TRBJ2-1
CASSRDPGPPELLYEQYF,TGTGCCAGCAGCCGAGATCCTGGACCCCCAGAGCTACTCTACGAGCAGTACTTC,TRBV4-2,.,.,TRBJ2-7
CASSSQRTGYYEQYF,TGTGCCAGCAGTTCTCAGAGGACAGGGTACTACGAGCAGTACTTC,TRBV27,TRBD1,.,TRBJ2-7
CASSLLAGLSYEQYF,TGTGCCAGCAGTTTACTGGCGGGTCTCTCCTACGAGCAGTACTTC,TRBV12-3/TRBV12-4,.,.,TRBJ2-7
CASSQDRTGSSHEQYF,TGTGCCAGCAGCCAAGATCGCACAGGGAGTTCCCACGAGCAGTACTTC,TRBV4-2,.,.,TRBJ2-7
CSARDLLGAYEQYF,TGCAGTGCTAGAGATCTCTTAGGAGCCTACGAGCAGTACTTC,TRBV20-1,.,.,TRBJ2-7
CASSGAGTGDQPQHF,TGTGCCAGCAGTGGCGCGGGGACAGGGGATCAGCCCCAGCATTTT,TRBV25-1,TRBD1,.,TRBJ1-5
CASSPPGTLSEAFF,TGTGCCAGCAGTCCGCCCGGGACACTTAGCGAAGCTTTCTTT,TRBV12-3/TRBV12-4,.,.,TRBJ1-1
CASSEMATGKEAFF,TGTGCCAGCAGTGAAATGGCGACAGGGAAGGAAGCTTTCTTT,TRBV6-1,TRBD1,.,TRBJ1-1
CASGFSGEGSEQYF,TGTGCCAGCGGCTTCTCTGGCGAGGGTAGCGAGCAGTACTTC,TRBV7-6,.,.,TRBJ2-7
CASSAPGTGNRVGEKLFF,TGTGCCAGCAGCGCACCCGGGACAGGGAACAGGGTTGGTGAAAAACTGTTTTTT,TRBV7-9,TRBD1,.,TRBJ1-4
CASSARTGKLGTEAFF,TGTGCCAGCAGCGCCCGGACTGGAAAGCTCGGCACTGAAGCTTTCTTT,TRBV7-8,.,.,TRBJ1-1
CSAREISRDLLSYEQYF,TGCAGTGCTAGAGAAATTTCCAGGGATCTCCTCTCCTACGAGCAGTACTTC,TRBV20-1,.,.,TRBJ2-7
CASSALGGSEQYF,TGTGCCAGCAGCGCCCTGGGGGGCTCCGAGCAGTACTTC,TRBV7-9,.,.,TRBJ2-7
CASSLDYNSPLHF,TGTGCCAGCAGCTTAGACTATAATTCACCCCTCCACTTT,TRBV7-2,.,many,TRBJ1-6
CAISDGRESSPLHF,TGTGCCATCAGTGATGGCAGGGAAAGCTCACCCCTCCACTTT,TRBV10-3,.,.,TRBJ1-6
CSARSPGVQPQHF,TGCAGTGCTAGATCGCCAGGGGTTCAGCCCCAGCATTTT,TRBV20-1,.,.,TRBJ1-5
CASSETSGGINEQFF,TGTGCCAGCAGTGAGACTAGCGGGGGGATCAATGAGCAGTTCTTC,TRBV6-1,TRBD2,few,TRBJ2-1
CASSGEGGRANSGYTF,TGTGCCAGCAGTGGGGAGGGGGGGAGAGCTAACTCTGGCTACACCTTC,TRBV12-3/TRBV12-4,.,.,TRBJ1-2
CASSLLAGGQGNEQFF,TGCGCCAGCAGCTTACTAGCGGGGGGGCAGGGCAATGAGCAGTTCTTC,TRBV5-1,TRBD2,few,TRBJ2-1
CASSTDYSTNEKLFF,TGCGCCAGCAGCACGGACTACTCAACTAATGAAAAACTGTTTTTT,TRBV5-1,.,.,TRBJ1-4
CASRPAQRTGGFYEQYF,TGTGCCAGCAGGCCGGCCCAACGGACAGGGGGTTTCTACGAGCAGTACTTC,TRBV28,TRBD1,.,TRBJ2-7
CASREGSQDTQYF,TGCGCCAGCAGGGAAGGGAGCCAGGATACGCAGTATTTT,TRBV5-1,.,.,TRBJ2-3
CASSVDGMTAEAFF,TGTGCCAGCAGCGTAGATGGAATGACCGCTGAAGCTTTCTTT,TRBV9,.,.,TRBJ1-1
CASSSIPDTQYF,TGTGCCAGCAGTTCTATCCCAGATACGCAGTATTTT,TRBV5-6,.,.,TRBJ2-3
CASSRQGRPTEAFF,TGTGCCAGCAGCAGACAGGGTAGACCCACTGAAGCTTTCTTT,TRBV3-1,TRBD1,many,TRBJ1-1